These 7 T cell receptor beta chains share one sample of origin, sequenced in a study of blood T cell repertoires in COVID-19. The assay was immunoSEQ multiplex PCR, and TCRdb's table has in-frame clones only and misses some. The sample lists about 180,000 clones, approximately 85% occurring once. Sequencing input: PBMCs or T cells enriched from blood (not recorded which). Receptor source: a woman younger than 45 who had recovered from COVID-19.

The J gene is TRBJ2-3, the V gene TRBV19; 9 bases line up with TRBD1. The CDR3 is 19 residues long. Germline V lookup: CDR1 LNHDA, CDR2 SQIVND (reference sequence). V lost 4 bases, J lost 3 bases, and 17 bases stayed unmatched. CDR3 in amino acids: CASSKGAPMGQGKTDTQYF. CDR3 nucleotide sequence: TGTGCCAGTAGTAAAGGTGCCCCAATGGGACAGGGTAAGACAGATACGCAGTATTTT.

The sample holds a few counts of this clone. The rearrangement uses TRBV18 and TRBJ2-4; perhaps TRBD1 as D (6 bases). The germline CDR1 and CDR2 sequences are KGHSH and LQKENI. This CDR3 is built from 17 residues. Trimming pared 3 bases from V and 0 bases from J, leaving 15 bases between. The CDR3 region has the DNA TGTGCCAGCTCACCGGTGGACAGAACCCTAGCCAAAAACATTCAGTACTTC. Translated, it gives CASSPVDRTLAKNIQYF.

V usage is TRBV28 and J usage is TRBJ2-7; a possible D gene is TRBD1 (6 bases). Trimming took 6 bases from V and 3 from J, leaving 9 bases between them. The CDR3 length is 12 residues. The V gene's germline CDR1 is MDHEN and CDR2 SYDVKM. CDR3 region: CASRTGFYEQYF. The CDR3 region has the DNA TGTGCCAGCAGAACAGGGTTCTACGAGCAGTACTTC.

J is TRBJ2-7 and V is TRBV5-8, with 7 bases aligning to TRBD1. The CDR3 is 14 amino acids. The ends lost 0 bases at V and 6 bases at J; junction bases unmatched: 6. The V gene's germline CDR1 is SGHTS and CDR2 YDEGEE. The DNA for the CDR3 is TGTGCCAGCAGCTTGGTTGCCTCAGGGGGCGAGCAGTACTTC. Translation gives CASSLVASGGEQYF.

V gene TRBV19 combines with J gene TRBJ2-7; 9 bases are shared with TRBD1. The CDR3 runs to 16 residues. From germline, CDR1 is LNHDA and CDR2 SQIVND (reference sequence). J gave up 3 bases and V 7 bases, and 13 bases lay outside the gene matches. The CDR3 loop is CASTPRGGTGLYEQYF. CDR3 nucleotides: TGTGCCAGTACCCCTAGGGGGGGGACAGGGCTCTACGAGCAGTACTTC.

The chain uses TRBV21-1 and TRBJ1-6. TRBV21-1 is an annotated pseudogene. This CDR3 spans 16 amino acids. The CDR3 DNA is TGTGCCAGCAGCAGAGGGTCTAGGGTTGGGAATTCACCCCTCCACTTT. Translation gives CASSRGSRVGNSPLHF.

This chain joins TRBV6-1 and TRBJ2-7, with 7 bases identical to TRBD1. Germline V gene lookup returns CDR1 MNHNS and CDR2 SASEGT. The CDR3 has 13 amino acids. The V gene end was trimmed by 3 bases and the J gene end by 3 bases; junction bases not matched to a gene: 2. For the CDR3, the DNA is TGTGCCAGCAGTGATAGGACAGGCTACGAGCAGTACTTC. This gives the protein CASSDRTGYEQYF.